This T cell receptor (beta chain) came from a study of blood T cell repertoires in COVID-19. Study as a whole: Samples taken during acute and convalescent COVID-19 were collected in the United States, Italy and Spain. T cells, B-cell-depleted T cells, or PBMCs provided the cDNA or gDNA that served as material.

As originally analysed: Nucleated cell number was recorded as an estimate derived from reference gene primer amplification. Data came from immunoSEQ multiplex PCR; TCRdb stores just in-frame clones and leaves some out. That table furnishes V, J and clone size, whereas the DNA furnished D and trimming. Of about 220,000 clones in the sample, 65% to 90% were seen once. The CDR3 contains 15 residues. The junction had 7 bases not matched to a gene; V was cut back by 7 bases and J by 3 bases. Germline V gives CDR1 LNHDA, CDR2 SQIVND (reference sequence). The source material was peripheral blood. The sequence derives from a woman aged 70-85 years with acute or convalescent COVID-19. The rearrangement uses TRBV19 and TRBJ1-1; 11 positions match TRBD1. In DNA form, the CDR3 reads TGTGCCAGTATCCCCCGGGGACAGGGGGACACTGAAGCTTTCTTT. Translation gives CASIPRGQGDTEAFF.